This entry is about one TCR beta chain. As yet, its antigen is unknown. This sample is part of a study of T cells in Graves' hyperthyroidism and ophthalmopathy. Germline CDR1 reads MDHEN; CDR2 reads SYDVKM. The CDR3 contains 14 residues. The V gene end was trimmed by 2 bases and the J gene end by 6 bases; junction bases not matched to a gene: 3. Ophthalmopathy patients all had a Clinical Activity Score of at least 3, a NOSPECS grade of at least 4 and disease under 3 months old. Extraction of PBMCs used around 9.6 ml of fresh peripheral blood. Study-level findings and limits: Most thyroid clonotypes expanded above 0.001 were also detected in blood. In validation, the model predicted ophthalmopathy. These predictions came a median about 6.8 months before onset.

There were TCR beta CDR3 regions amplified from RNA transcripts. The HTBI primer set was used in a first-round RT-PCR of the TCR CDR3. TCRdb fed the multiplex PCR reads into MiXCR, producing one record per CDR3 protein. The top ten hold 3.5% to 4.5% of the sample, which has hundreds of thousands of distinct CDR3 sequences, about 14% seen once. This receptor was obtained from a woman in her 40s with Graves' ophthalmopathy. This chain joins TRBV28 and TRBJ2-2; 7 bases fit TRBD2. The sequencing sample was made of blood. The CDR3 region has the DNA TGTGCCAGCAGTTTAATCCGGGGGGCCGGGGAGCTGTTTTTT. Protein sequence: CASSLIRGAGELFF.